What follows are 5 T cell receptor beta chains derived from one specimen sequenced in a study of shared clonotypes between healthy human individuals. TCRdb's copy holds only in-frame clones and misses some; the assay was immunoSEQ multiplex PCR. Among around 1.5 million clones listed, nearly 99% were seen once. The material sequenced was naive CD4+ T cells sorted from blood. Subset in this sample: CD45RA+ positively selected. The receptor source for this set is a young man in good health.

V and J are TRBV10-3 and TRBJ2-3; 8 bases map to TRBD2. Germline CDR1 ENHRY, CDR2 SYGVKD. The J segment lost 2 bases and the V segment lost 11 bases, leaving 6 bases of the junction unmatched. The length of the CDR3 is 13 residues. In nucleotides, the CDR3 is TGTGCCCTTAGCGGGATAAACACAGATACGCAGTATTTT. Translation gives CALSGINTDTQYF.

V usage is TRBV18 and J usage is TRBJ2-1; 10 nucleotides agree with TRBD2. The CDR3 is 19 residues long. Germline lookup yields CDR1 KGHSH and CDR2 LQKENI. The trim removed 1 base at V and 7 bases at J, leaving 16 bases unmatched. CDR3 bases: TGTGCCAGCTCACCACTCGGAACTAGCGGGAACCTACTAAAAAATGAGCAGTTCTTC. This codes for CASSPLGTSGNLLKNEQFF.

J is TRBJ2-7 and V is TRBV6-6; D ambiguous. The V gene's germline CDR1 is MNHNY and CDR2 SVGAGI (reference sequence). This CDR3 is 12 amino acids long. V was pared by 4 bases and J by 2 bases, with 6 bases between. CDR3 DNA sequence: TGTGCCAGCAGTTTTAGTACCTACGAGCAGTACTTC. Protein product: CASSFSTYEQYF.

V is TRBV27 and J is TRBJ1-4, with D uncertain. V was clipped by 4 bases and J by 2 bases, with 8 bases between them. This CDR3 is 14 amino acids long. Germline V gene data show CDR1 as MNHEY and CDR2 as SMNVEV (reference sequence). The CDR3 reads CASSSVRTNEKLFF. In nucleotides, the CDR3 is TGTGCCAGCAGTTCAGTTAGGACTAATGAAAAACTGTTTTTT.

The CDR3 sequence is CASTGTASTDTQYF. The CDR3 nucleotides are TGCGCCAGCACCGGGACAGCTAGCACAGATACGCAGTATTTT. The gene calls are TRBV5-1 and TRBJ2-3; 7 positions agree with TRBD1. CDR3 length: 14 residues. The germline gives CDR1 SGHRS, CDR2 YFSETQ. Germline trimming cut 6 bases from V and 0 bases from J; bases unmatched to any gene: 4. The variable domain in full, with the rest retrieved from reference TRBV5-1 and TRBJ2-3, is KAGVTQTPRYLIKTRGQQVTLSCSPISGHRSVSWYQQTPGQGLQFLFEYFSETQRNKGNFPGRFSGRQFSNSRSEMNVSTLELGDSALYLCASTGTASTDTQYFGPGTRLTVL.